Given below is one T cell receptor beta chain in context. This clone was picked up one time. Its binding antigen is unknown. Within one base of it there is no much larger clone, and no base qualities were kept. This record belongs to a study of control samples from healthy donors and cancer patients (dated by TCRdb to the early 2020s). The library was prepared using the immunoSEQ multiplex PCR assay. Drawn from immuneACCESS, this table holds only the in-frame rearrangements with V and J called that TCRdb kept. Clones are partly lost; checked studies trace under half to an unresolved V gene and leave the rest unexplained. In all, the sample holds some 100,000 clones, and approximately 93% of those were seen once. Around 8.5% of the sample lies in the top ten. The TCR originated in a man between 18 and 35 years old in good health. Input material: blood.

The DNA sequence reads TGTGCCAGCAGCTTTAGAGGGATGACAAGGGTGGGAGAGACCCAGTACTTC. Its translation is CASSFRGMTRVGETQYF. The chain was built from TRBV7-2 and TRBJ2-5; TRBD2 is possibly the D segment (5 matching bases). CDR1 is given as SGHTA and CDR2 as FQGNSA, both from the germline V gene. The junction shows trimming of 3 bases on V and 4 bases on J, plus 21 bases between the germline ends. From its cysteine to its phenylalanine, the CDR3 spans 17 amino acids. The only DNA kept is the CDR3, 51 bases in frame from the first base. This CDR3, with the reference TRBV7-2 and TRBJ2-5 proteins standing in past its ends, gives the full variable domain GAGVSQSPSNKVTEKGKDVELRCDPISGHTALYWYRQSLGQGLEFLIYFQGNSAPDKSGLPSDRFSAERTGGSVSTLTIQRTQQEDSAVYLCASSFRGMTRVGETQYFGPGTRLLVL.